Shown below are 31 T cell receptor beta chains from a single sample sequenced in a study of blood T cell repertoires in COVID-19. Produced via immunoSEQ multiplex PCR; TCRdb's table is partial and in-frame only. The table has around 130,000 clones, almost 85% seen once. The specimen was PBMCs or T cells enriched from blood (not recorded which). These TCRs come from a woman aged 50 to 65 with acute COVID-19.

This clone was recorded only once. The chain carries TRBV28 and TRBJ2-5; perhaps TRBD2 as D (6 bases). The CDR3 has 14 amino acids. V shed 6 bases and J shed 7 bases, with 18 bases lying between them. Germline values: CDR1 MDHEN, CDR2 SYDVKM. The CDR3 nucleotides read TGTGCCAGCAGCTTAAATGCCGAGGGAGGGACCCAGTACTTC. Translated, it gives CASSLNAEGGTQYF.

The chain uses TRBV21-1 and TRBJ2-3; the table's D call, TRBD1, was not checked against the DNA. TRBV21-1 is classified as a pseudogene. The CDR3 is 18 residues long. The CDR3 DNA reads as TGTGCCAGCAGCAAAGCCGGGGACACCCCAATTCCCACAGATACGCAGTATTTT. Amino acid sequence: CASSKAGDTPIPTDTQYF.

V is TRBV12-3 or TRBV12-4 and J is TRBJ2-7, with 7 bases lining up with TRBD1. This CDR3 region has 13 residues. V shed 5 bases, J shed 7 bases, and the junction held 8 bases outside the gene matches. The CDR3 nucleotides read TGTGCCAGCAGTAAAGACAGGGATGGGGAGCAGTACTTC. The encoded protein is CASSKDRDGEQYF.

The table lists this clone with a count of one. J is TRBJ2-1 and V is TRBV4-1; D possibly corresponds to TRBD1 (5 bases). Germline loops: CDR1 MGHRA, CDR2 YSYEKL. With 4 bases removed from V and 6 bases from J, the gap between germline ends came to 13 bases. The CDR3 covers 14 residues. CDR3 sequence reads: CASSRTDTSNEQFF. The CDR3, as DNA: TGCGCCAGCAGCCGAACGGACACCAGCAATGAGCAGTTCTTC.

The chain uses TRBV7-2 and TRBJ2-1, with D possibly being TRBD2 (6 bases). The CDR3 is 12 amino acids. From germline, CDR1 is SGHTA and CDR2 FQGNSA. Trimming stripped 1 base from V and 10 bases from J, with 8 bases between. The DNA of the CDR3 is TGTGCCAGCAGCTTAGTTGGGAGGGAGCAGTTCTTC. This codes for CASSLVGREQFF.

V usage is TRBV7-9 and J usage is TRBJ2-2; 9 bases line up with TRBD2. The CDR3 contains 15 residues. The germline CDR1 and CDR2 sequences are SEHNR and FQNEAQ (reference sequence). The ends lost 5 bases at V and 1 base at J; junction bases unmatched: 2. The CDR3 sequence: CASSNSGRNTGELFF. CDR3 bases: TGTGCCAGCAGCAATAGCGGGAGGAACACCGGGGAGCTGTTTTTT.

The V call is TRBV18, the J call TRBJ1-1; 7 bases line up with TRBD1. This CDR3 comprises 17 residues. Germline CDR1 reads KGHSH; CDR2 reads LQKENI. Trimming removed 0 bases from V and 1 base from J; junction bases left unmatched: 8. The CDR3 DNA is TGTGCCAGCTCACCACCTCTCCGCGCAGGGGGGAACACTGAAGCTTTCTTT. It yields the protein CASSPPLRAGGNTEAFF. The full variable domain, its missing parts supplied by reference TRBV18 and TRBJ1-1, is NAGVMQNPRHLVRRRGQEARLRCSPMKGHSHVYWYRQLPEEGLKFMVYLQKENIIDESGMPKERFSAEFPKEGPSILRIQQVVRGDSAAYFCASSPPLRAGGNTEAFFGQGTRLTVV.

With regard to this clone: At one end the junction does not follow the germline gene, possibly because of a read error. This chain joins TRBV5-8 and TRBJ1-1, with TRBD1 identical over 8 bases. Germline V gives CDR1 SGHTS, CDR2 YDEGEE. CDR3 length: 11 amino acids. The CDR3 nucleotides are TGTGCCAGCAGCTACCGGGACAGGACCTCCTTT. It yields the protein CASSYRDRTSF. Variable domain in full (rest from reference TRBV5-8 and TRBJ1-1): EAGVTQSPTHLIKTRGQQATLRCSPISGHTSVYWYQQALGLGLQFLLWYDEGEERNRGNFPPRFSGRQFPNYSSELNVNALELEDSALYLCASSYRDRTSFGQGTRLTVV.

The sample holds a few counts of this clone. V is TRBV24-1 and J is TRBJ1-2; tentative D call: TRBD1 (5 bases). The CDR3 has 14 amino acids. Trimming removed 4 bases from V and 7 bases from J, with 15 bases in between. Germline V gives CDR1 KGHDR, CDR2 SFDVKD. The CDR3 loop reads CATSEAGSSVGYTF. The CDR3 coding sequence is TGTGCCACCAGTGAAGCAGGGTCCAGTGTTGGCTACACCTTC.

This sequence joins TRBV5-6 and TRBJ2-2; D remains ambiguous. V gave up 3 bases and J gave up 5 bases, with 14 bases separating them. CDR3 size: 15 residues. Germline V lookup: CDR1 SGHDT, CDR2 YYEEEE. As DNA, the CDR3 is TGTGCCAGCAGCTCGGTAGTGGAGTTTACCGGGGAGCTGTTTTTT. Its translation is CASSSVVEFTGELFF. Supplemented by reference TRBV5-6 and TRBJ2-2, the full variable domain reads DAGVTQSPTHLIKTRGQQVTLRCSPKSGHDTVSWYQQALGQGPQFIFQYYEEEERQRGNFPDRFSGHQFPNYSSELNVNALLLGDSALYLCASSSVVEFTGELFFGEGSRLTVL.

This chain uses TRBV5-4 with TRBJ2-5, with D perhaps TRBD2 (6 bases). The CDR3 has 16 residues. Trimming removed 1 base at V and 2 bases at J, with 15 bases between. Looked up from germline, CDR1 is SGHNT and CDR2 is YYREEE (reference sequence). CDR3 loop: CASSLSIGGGQETQYF. CDR3 nucleotides: TGTGCCAGCAGCTTGAGCATAGGCGGAGGGCAAGAGACCCAGTACTTC.

V is TRBV7-6 and J is TRBJ2-1; TRBD2 matches at 12 bases. Germline V CDR1 and CDR2: SGHVS, FNYEAQ. After removal of 1 base from V and 10 bases from J, the junction contained 8 bases not matched to a gene. This CDR3 has 16 amino acids. CDR3 in DNA: TGTGCCAGCAGCTTAGGACTAGCGGGAGTAAAGGGGGAGCAGTTCTTC. Its translation is CASSLGLAGVKGEQFF.

The chain has TRBV10-3 and TRBJ1-4; no reliable D call. Trimming removed 10 bases at V and 0 bases at J, with 15 bases between. CDR3 length equals 15 residues. Per the germline V gene, CDR1 is ENHRY and CDR2 is SYGVKD. The CDR3 DNA follows: TGTGCCACACAGCCATCGACTACAACTAATGAAAAACTGTTTTTT. The encoded protein is CATQPSTTTNEKLFF.

This rearrangement joins TRBV28 to TRBJ1-1, with D possibly being TRBD1 (5 bases). From germline, CDR1 is MDHEN and CDR2 SYDVKM. CDR3 length equals 14 residues. Trimming cost V 6 bases and J 0 bases, with 11 bases left between them. The CDR3 spells CASRESRVNTEAFF. The CDR3 bases are TGTGCCAGCAGGGAGAGCAGGGTGAACACTGAAGCTTTCTTT.

The J gene is TRBJ2-1, the V gene TRBV30; 9 positions match TRBD1. The CDR3 runs to 14 residues. CDR1 and CDR2 (germline): GTSNPN, SVGIG (reference sequence). After removal of 5 bases from V and 12 bases from J, the junction contained 14 bases not matched to a gene. The CDR3 coding sequence is TGTGCCTGGGCCCTTACAGGGGGCGGGTATGGGCAGTTCTTC. Protein: CAWALTGGGYGQFF.

The chain is built from TRBV4-2 and TRBJ2-7, with a possible D match to TRBD1 (6 bases). The CDR3 loop spans 13 amino acids. Between the trimmed V and J ends, which lost 4 bases and 0 bases, there was a span of 7 bases. Germline V gene data show CDR1 as LGHNA and CDR2 as YNFKEQ. CDR3 sequence reads: CASSPQGSYEQYF. Here the CDR3 DNA reads TGTGCCAGCAGCCCACAGGGCTCCTACGAGCAGTACTTC.

The chain recombines TRBV6-2 or TRBV6-3 with TRBJ2-7; no firm D call. Trimming took off 2 bases at V and 7 bases at J, with 6 bases between the two ends. This CDR3 spans 11 amino acids. CDR1 is MNHEY and CDR2 is SVGEGT in the germline V gene. CDR3 amino acids: CASSYLSEQYF. CDR3 sequence (DNA): TGTGCCAGCAGTTACCTCTCGGAGCAGTACTTC.

This rearrangement joins TRBV4-1 to TRBJ2-7, with D tentatively TRBD2 (7 bases). The CDR3 has 18 residues. CDR1 is MGHRA and CDR2 is YSYEKL in the germline V gene. The ends were cut back, 0 bases at V and 3 bases at J, with 21 bases in the middle. CDR3 DNA: TGCGCCAGCAGCCAAGAAGGGGGGGCGCAGGGCATTTACTACGAGCAGTACTTC. As protein: CASSQEGGAQGIYYEQYF.

The chain employs TRBV2 and TRBJ1-5; the D is unclear. Germline CDR1 is SNHLY and CDR2 is FYNNEI. This CDR3 has 16 residues. Between the trimmed V and J ends, which lost 1 base and 1 base, there was a span of 11 bases. CDR3 nucleotide sequence: TGTGCCAGCAGTGAAGGGAGGGCTGGAAGCAATCAGCCCCAGCATTTT. As protein: CASSEGRAGSNQPQHF. The full variable domain, with the rest looked up from reference TRBV2 and TRBJ1-5, is EPEVTQTPSHQVTQMGQEVILRCVPISNHLYFYWYRQILGQKVEFLVSFYNNEISEKSEIFDDQFSVERPDGSNFTLKIRSTKLEDSAMYFCASSEGRAGSNQPQHFGDGTRLSIL.

This clone was observed a handful of times. The genes are TRBV7-2 and TRBJ2-2; D ambiguous. Germline CDR1 and CDR2: SGHTA and FQGNSA. The germline V and J ends were trimmed by 5 bases and 5 bases, with 6 bases remaining between them. This CDR3 region has 12 residues. The CDR3 bases are TGTGCCAGCAGCCTGGCTACCGGGGAGCTGTTTTTT. It translates to CASSLATGELFF.

The genes are TRBV6-5 and TRBJ1-1, with TRBD1 identical over 7 bases. This CDR3 has 15 residues. Germline V gene data show CDR1 as MNHEY and CDR2 as SVGAGI. V lost 5 bases and J lost 2; bases outside the gene matches: 8. The CDR3 here is CASSSAGGLNTEAFF. CDR3 in DNA: TGTGCCAGCAGTAGTGCAGGGGGGTTAAACACTGAAGCTTTCTTT.

Only a few counts were recorded for this clone. V gene TRBV4-2 combines with J gene TRBJ1-1; TRBD1 matches at 9 bases. Per germline, CDR1 LGHNA and CDR2 YNFKEQ. J was trimmed by 3 bases and V by 1 base; bases with no gene match: 15. The CDR3 length is 19 residues. The CDR3 sequence is CASSQGGVGTGLRDTEAFF. CDR3 DNA: TGTGCCAGCAGCCAAGGAGGAGTGGGGACAGGGTTAAGGGACACTGAAGCTTTCTTT.

The V and J genes are TRBV19 and TRBJ1-5; D ambiguous. CDR3 length: 17 residues. The germline gives CDR1 LNHDA, CDR2 SQIVND (reference sequence). Trimming removed 5 bases at V and 2 bases at J, with 19 bases between. The CDR3 loop is CASSPARYRRGNQPQHF. CDR3 DNA: TGTGCCAGTAGTCCGGCCAGGTACCGGAGGGGCAATCAGCCCCAGCATTTT.

The rearrangement joins TRBV19 to TRBJ1-2; no clear D gene. V dropped 5 bases and J dropped 8 bases, with 18 bases sitting between them. The V gene's germline CDR1 is LNHDA and CDR2 SQIVND (reference sequence). The CDR3 is made up of 14 amino acids. The CDR3 spells CASSSHLDKRGYTF. DNA for the CDR3: TGTGCCAGTAGTTCACATTTGGATAAGAGGGGCTACACCTTC.

CDR3 DNA sequence: TGTGCCAGCAGTTGGGGGGAGGACCCTCCTGGCTACACCTTC. This translates into CASSWGEDPPGYTF. The V and J genes are TRBV6-7 and TRBJ1-2; D possibly corresponds to TRBD1 (5 bases). TRBV6-7 is classed as an ORF, of uncertain function. The CDR3 runs 14 residues. V shed 4 bases and J shed 7 bases, with 16 bases lying between them.

This clone is a singleton in its sample. The chain employs TRBV19 and TRBJ1-5, with 8 bases matching TRBD1. The CDR3 loop spans 13 amino acids. CDR1 LNHDA and CDR2 SQIVND come from the germline V gene (reference sequence). V trimming: 5 bases; J trimming: 6 bases; junction bases outside the gene matches: 3. The CDR3 DNA follows: TGTGCCAGTAGTCGGACAGGGCCTCAGCCCCAGCATTTT. Protein product: CASSRTGPQPQHF.

The chain links TRBV27 to TRBJ2-3; D perhaps matches TRBD1 (5 bases). CDR1 and CDR2 from the germline V gene are MNHEY and SMNVEV (reference sequence). The CDR3 runs 14 residues. The ends were cut back, 2 bases at V and 3 bases at J, with 9 bases in the middle. The CDR3 DNA reads as TGTGCCAGCAGTTTAATTGCAGGGACAGATACGCAGTATTTT. Its translation is CASSLIAGTDTQYF.

V usage is TRBV27 and J usage is TRBJ1-1; perhaps TRBD1 as D (5 bases). Trimming pared 4 bases from V and 3 bases from J, leaving 12 bases between. The CDR3 runs to 14 residues. In germline, CDR1 is MNHEY, CDR2 SMNVEV (reference sequence). Here the CDR3 reads CASSWRARDTEAFF. The CDR3 bases are TGTGCCAGCAGTTGGAGGGCCAGGGACACTGAAGCTTTCTTT.

This chain connects TRBV2 to TRBJ1-1, with D maybe TRBD1 (6 bases). The CDR3 sequence is 13 residues long. Germline V lookup: CDR1 SNHLY, CDR2 FYNNEI. V was clipped by 5 bases and J by 6 bases, with 13 bases between them. Written as DNA, the CDR3 is TGTGCCAGCAGTCTGGTAGGGGGGGCTGAAGCTTTCTTT. It translates to CASSLVGGAEAFF.

The chain carries TRBV9 and TRBJ2-3; a weak D match, TRBD2 (6 bases). The V end lost 3 bases, the J end lost 0 bases, and 11 bases lay between the germline ends. CDR3 length equals 15 residues. The germline CDR1 and CDR2 sequences are SGDLS and YYNGEE. CDR3 residues: CASSALSGSTDTQYF. The CDR3 coding sequence is TGTGCCAGCAGCGCATTAAGCGGGAGCACAGATACGCAGTATTTT.

This chain uses TRBV9 with TRBJ2-3, with 10 bases matching TRBD2. Germline CDR1 and CDR2: SGDLS and YYNGEE. This CDR3 has 15 residues. Unmatched junction bases numbered 5, after V lost 2 bases and J lost 5 bases. The CDR3 protein is CASSVSGRAVDTQYF. The CDR3 DNA reads TGTGCCAGCAGCGTCAGCGGGAGGGCCGTAGATACGCAGTATTTT.